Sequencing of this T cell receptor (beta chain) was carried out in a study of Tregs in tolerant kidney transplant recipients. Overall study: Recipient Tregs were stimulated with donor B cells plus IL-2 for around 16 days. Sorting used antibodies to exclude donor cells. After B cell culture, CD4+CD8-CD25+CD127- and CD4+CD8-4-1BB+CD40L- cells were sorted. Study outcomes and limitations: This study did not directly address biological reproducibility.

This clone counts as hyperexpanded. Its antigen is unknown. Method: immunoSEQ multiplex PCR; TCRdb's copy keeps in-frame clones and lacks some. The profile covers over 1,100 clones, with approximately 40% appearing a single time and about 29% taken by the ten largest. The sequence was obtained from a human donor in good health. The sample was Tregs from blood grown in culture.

CDR3 sequence reads: CAISGIRDTGELFF. The CDR3, as DNA: TGTGCCATCAGTGGCATACGCGACACCGGGGAGCTGTTTTTT. The chain carries TRBV10-3 and TRBJ2-2; no reliable D call. Germline V lookup: CDR1 ENHRY, CDR2 SYGVKD. The CDR3 runs to 14 residues. V gave up 4 bases and J gave up 3 bases, with 9 bases separating them.